These 8 T cell receptor beta chains were sequenced from one sample in a study of T cell changes during pregnancy in multiple sclerosis. Assay used: immunoSEQ multiplex PCR; TCRdb lists only in-frame clones, some missing. The sample carries fewer than 95,000 clones, around 92% recorded once. The specimen comprised peripheral blood, sampled in the third trimester of pregnancy. Receptors originate from a female donor with multiple sclerosis, enrolled in a pregnancy study.

The V and J genes are TRBV5-1 and TRBJ2-5; weak D call: TRBD2 (6 bases). The length of the CDR3 is 14 residues. CDR1 and CDR2 (germline): SGHRS, YFSETQ. Deletions cut 4 bases from V and 5 bases from J, with 15 bases between. CDR3 protein: CASSPGAGRETQYF. For the CDR3, the DNA is TGCGCCAGCAGCCCCGGGGCGGGGAGGGAGACCCAGTACTTC.

The CDR3: CASSLVSGRSSYEQYF. In DNA, the CDR3 is TGTGCCAGCAGTTTAGTGAGCGGGAGGTCCTCCTACGAGCAGTACTTC. The rearrangement links TRBV28 to TRBJ2-7; TRBD2 matches at 9 bases. Germline V gene sequence: CDR1 MDHEN, CDR2 SYDVKM. The CDR3 extends over 16 amino acids. V dropped 2 bases and J dropped 0; count of bases not matched to a gene: 5.

J is TRBJ2-1 and V is TRBV19, with D maybe TRBD2 (7 bases). CDR1 is LNHDA and CDR2 is SQIVND in the germline V gene (reference sequence). The CDR3 runs to 14 residues. Trimming left V 5 bases short and J 9 bases short, with 17 bases between. CDR3: CASSPGGGGGEQFF. DNA of the CDR3: TGTGCCAGTAGTCCGGGGGGTGGAGGGGGTGAGCAGTTCTTC.

A few counts support this clone. DNA for the CDR3: TGTGCCAGCAGTGAAGCAGGGGGCGGTGAGCAGTTCTTC. Residues: CASSEAGGGEQFF. The chain has TRBV2 and TRBJ2-1; TRBD1 aligns across 7 bases. Germline-derived CDR1 and CDR2 are SNHLY and FYNNEI. The trim removed 0 bases at V and 9 bases at J, leaving 2 bases unmatched. The CDR3 consists of 13 residues.

V usage is TRBV7-2 and J usage is TRBJ2-7, with TRBD2 identical over 10 bases. The CDR3 runs to 16 residues. V lost 5 bases to trimming and J lost 2 bases; unmatched junction nucleotides: 9. Looked up from germline, CDR1 is SGHTA and CDR2 is FQGNSA. DNA of the CDR3: TGTGCCAGCAGCCTGATGACTAGCGGGTCCGCCTACGAGCAGTACTTC. Amino acids: CASSLMTSGSAYEQYF.

This chain connects TRBV28 to TRBJ2-1; 8 nucleotides align to TRBD1. V dropped 1 base and J dropped 3; count of bases not matched to a gene: 2. Germline CDR1 and CDR2: MDHEN and SYDVKM. The CDR3 is made up of 15 amino acids. The CDR3 sequence: CASSLLGQGYNEQFF. CDR3 DNA: TGTGCCAGCAGTTTATTAGGACAGGGCTACAATGAGCAGTTCTTC.

This sequence joins TRBV14 and TRBJ2-3; 10 bases are shared with TRBD2. This CDR3 is built from 18 residues. V shed 4 bases and J 2 bases; nucleotides not matched to a gene: 12. Germline assignment: CDR1 SGHDN and CDR2 FVKESK. The CDR3 loop is CASSLLRGSGRATDTQYF. The CDR3 nucleotides are TGTGCCAGCAGCCTCCTCCGGGGGAGCGGGAGGGCCACAGATACGCAGTATTTT.

The chain joins TRBV4-1 to TRBJ1-5, with a weak D call TRBD1 (5 bases). V lost 0 bases, J lost 6 bases, and 15 bases lay in between. Looked up from germline, CDR1 is MGHRA and CDR2 is YSYEKL. The CDR3 spans 16 residues. CDR3 sequence reads: CASSQELGQGPQPQHF. DNA of the CDR3: TGCGCCAGCAGCCAAGAATTAGGCCAGGGCCCTCAGCCCCAGCATTTT.